This T cell receptor (beta chain) comes out of a study of T cells in Graves' hyperthyroidism and ophthalmopathy. Findings and limits, study-wide: A model of 13 V-J pairs discriminated ophthalmopathy from stable hyperthyroidism.

Researchers amplified the TCR beta CDR3 regions from RNA transcripts. Researchers ran a first-round RT-PCR on the TCR CDR3 using the HTBI primer set. TCRdb reanalysed the multiplex PCR reads using MiXCR and keeps one entry per CDR3 protein. In the table there are roughly 700,000 distinct CDR3 sequences, about 14% of which are singletons. The table lists this clonotype with a few counts. Its antigen is not identified. The CDR3 has 17 amino acids. The V segment lost 2 bases and the J segment 3 bases; nucleotides outside the gene matches: 8. CDR1 and CDR2 (germline): SEHNR, FQNEAQ (reference sequence). The sequenced sample was blood. J is TRBJ2-3 and V is TRBV7-9; 10 bases fit TRBD1. This TCR came from a woman under 30 with Graves' hyperthyroidism. The CDR3 protein is CASSLPRDRGMTDTQYF. The DNA of the CDR3 is TGTGCCAGCAGCTTACCCCGGGACAGGGGTATGACAGATACGCAGTATTTT.